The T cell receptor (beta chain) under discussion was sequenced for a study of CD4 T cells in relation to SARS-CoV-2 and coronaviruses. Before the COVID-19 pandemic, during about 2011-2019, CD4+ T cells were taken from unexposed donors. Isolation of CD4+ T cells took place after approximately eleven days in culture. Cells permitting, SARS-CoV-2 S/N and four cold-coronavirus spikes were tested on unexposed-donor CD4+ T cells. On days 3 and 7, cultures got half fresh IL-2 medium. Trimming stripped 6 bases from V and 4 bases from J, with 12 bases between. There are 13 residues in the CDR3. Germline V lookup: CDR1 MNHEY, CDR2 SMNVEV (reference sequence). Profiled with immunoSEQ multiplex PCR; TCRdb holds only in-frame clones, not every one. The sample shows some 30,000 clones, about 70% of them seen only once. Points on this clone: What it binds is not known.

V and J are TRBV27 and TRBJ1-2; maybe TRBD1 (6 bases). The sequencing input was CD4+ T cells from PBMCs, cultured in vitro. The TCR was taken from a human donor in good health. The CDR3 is CASSPGQSYGYTF. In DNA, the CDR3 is TGTGCCAGCAGCCCCGGACAGAGCTATGGCTACACCTTC.